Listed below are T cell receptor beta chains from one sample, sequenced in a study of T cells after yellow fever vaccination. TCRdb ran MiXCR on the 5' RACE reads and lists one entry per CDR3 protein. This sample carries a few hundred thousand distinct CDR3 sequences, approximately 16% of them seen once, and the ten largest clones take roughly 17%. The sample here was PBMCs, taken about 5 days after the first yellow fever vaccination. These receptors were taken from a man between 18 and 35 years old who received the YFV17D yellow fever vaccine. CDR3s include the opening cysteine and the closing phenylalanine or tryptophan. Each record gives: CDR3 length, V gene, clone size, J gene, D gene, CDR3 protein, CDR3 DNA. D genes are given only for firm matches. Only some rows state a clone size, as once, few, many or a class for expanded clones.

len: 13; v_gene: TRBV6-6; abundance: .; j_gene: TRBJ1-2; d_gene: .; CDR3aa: CASSYLGDYGYTF; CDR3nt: TGTGCCAGCAGTTACTTGGGGGACTATGGCTACACCTTC
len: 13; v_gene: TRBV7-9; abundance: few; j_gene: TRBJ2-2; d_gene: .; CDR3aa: CATPRGDSGELFF; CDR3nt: TGTGCCACCCCTCGAGGTGACAGCGGGGAGCTGTTTTTT
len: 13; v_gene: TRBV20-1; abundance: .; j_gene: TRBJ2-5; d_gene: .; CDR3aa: CSARYQGQETQYF; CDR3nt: TGCAGTGCTAGATACCAGGGACAAGAGACCCAGTACTTC
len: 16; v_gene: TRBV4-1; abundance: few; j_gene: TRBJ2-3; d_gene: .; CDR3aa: CASSQEAKASTDTQYF; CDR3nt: TGCGCCAGCAGCCAAGAAGCTAAGGCTAGCACAGATACGCAGTATTTT
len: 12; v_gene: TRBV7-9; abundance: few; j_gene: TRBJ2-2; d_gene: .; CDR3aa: CAGRWSTGELFF; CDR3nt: TGTGCCGGACGCTGGTCCACCGGGGAGCTGTTTTTT
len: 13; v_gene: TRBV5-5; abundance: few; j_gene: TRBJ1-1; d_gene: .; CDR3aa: CASSSAWNTEAFF; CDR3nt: TGTGCCAGCAGCTCCGCCTGGAACACTGAAGCTTTCTTT
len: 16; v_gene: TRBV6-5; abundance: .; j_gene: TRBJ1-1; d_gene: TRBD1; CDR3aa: CASTFTIGQGRGEAFF; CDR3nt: TGTGCCAGCACTTTTACTATAGGACAGGGTCGGGGTGAAGCTTTCTTT
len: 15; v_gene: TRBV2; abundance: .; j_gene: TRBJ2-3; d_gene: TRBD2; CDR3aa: CASSDLAGWTDTQYF; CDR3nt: TGTGCCAGCAGTGACCTAGCGGGGTGGACAGATACGCAGTATTTT
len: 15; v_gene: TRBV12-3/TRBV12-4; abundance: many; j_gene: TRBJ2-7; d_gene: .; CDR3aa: CASSLGPGTVGEQYF; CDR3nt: TGTGCCAGCAGTCTCGGCCCCGGGACCGTGGGAGAGCAGTACTTC
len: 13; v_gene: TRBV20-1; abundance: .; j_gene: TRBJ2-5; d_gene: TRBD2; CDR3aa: CSAPSGVQETQYF; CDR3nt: TGCAGTGCGCCTAGCGGGGTGCAAGAGACCCAGTACTTC
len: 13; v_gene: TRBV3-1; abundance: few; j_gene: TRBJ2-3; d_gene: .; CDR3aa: CASIGTLTDTQYF; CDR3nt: TGTGCCAGCATTGGGACACTTACAGATACGCAGTATTTT
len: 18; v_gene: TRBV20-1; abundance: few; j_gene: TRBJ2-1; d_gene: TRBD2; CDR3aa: CSARRWTSGGVRDNEQFF; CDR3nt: TGCAGTGCCCGCCGTTGGACTAGCGGGGGGGTTCGGGACAATGAGCAGTTCTTC
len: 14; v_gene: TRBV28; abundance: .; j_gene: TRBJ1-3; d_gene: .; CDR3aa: CASREWGFVNTIYF; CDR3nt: TGTGCCAGCAGGGAGTGGGGGTTCGTAAACACCATATATTTT
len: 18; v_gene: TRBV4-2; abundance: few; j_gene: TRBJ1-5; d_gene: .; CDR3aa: CASSPRVMAGHDNQPQHF; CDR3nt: TGTGCCAGCAGCCCCCGTGTGATGGCAGGGCATGACAATCAGCCCCAGCATTTT
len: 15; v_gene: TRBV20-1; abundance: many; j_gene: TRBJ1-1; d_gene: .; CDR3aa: CSARGNRGGFVEAFF; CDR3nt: TGCAGTGCTAGAGGGAATCGGGGGGGGTTTGTGGAAGCTTTCTTT
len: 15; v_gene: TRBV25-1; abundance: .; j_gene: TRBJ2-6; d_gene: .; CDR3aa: CASSEWGGVEKVLTF; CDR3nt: TGTGCCAGCAGTGAATGGGGCGGAGTGGAGAAGGTCCTGACTTTC
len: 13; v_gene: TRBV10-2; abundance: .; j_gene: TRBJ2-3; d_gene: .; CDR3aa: CASSEGPSDTQYF; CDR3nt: TGCGCCAGCAGTGAGGGGCCATCAGATACGCAGTATTTT
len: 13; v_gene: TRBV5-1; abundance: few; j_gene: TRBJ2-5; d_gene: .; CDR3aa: CASSYHAGETQYF; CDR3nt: TGCGCCAGCAGCTATCATGCGGGGGAGACCCAGTACTTC
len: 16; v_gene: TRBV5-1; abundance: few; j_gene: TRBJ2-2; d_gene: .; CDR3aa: CASSPLSRTNTGELFF; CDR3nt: TGCGCCAGCAGCCCCCTCAGCAGGACCAACACCGGGGAGCTGTTTTTT
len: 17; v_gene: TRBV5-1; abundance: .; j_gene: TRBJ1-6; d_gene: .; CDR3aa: CASSVLQGGLGNSPLHF; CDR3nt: TGCGCCAGCAGCGTCTTACAGGGAGGATTGGGTAATTCACCCCTCCACTTT
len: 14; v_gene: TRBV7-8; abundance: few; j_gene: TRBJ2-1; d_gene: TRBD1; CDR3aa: CASTDRGRYNEQFF; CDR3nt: TGTGCCAGCACCGACAGGGGGCGGTACAATGAGCAGTTCTTC
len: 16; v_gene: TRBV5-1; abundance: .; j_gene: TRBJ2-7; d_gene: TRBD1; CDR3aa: CASSPTLGTGGYEQYF; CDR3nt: TGCGCCAGCAGCCCTACTCTTGGGACAGGGGGCTACGAGCAGTACTTC
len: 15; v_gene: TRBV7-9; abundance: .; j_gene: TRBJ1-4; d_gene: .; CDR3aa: CASSLAPGFEEKLFF; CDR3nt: TGTGCCAGCAGCTTAGCTCCAGGCTTTGAGGAAAAACTGTTTTTT
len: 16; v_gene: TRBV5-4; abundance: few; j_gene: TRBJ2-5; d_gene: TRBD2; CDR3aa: CASSLARLAGQETQYF; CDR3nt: TGTGCCAGCAGCTTGGCACGACTAGCGGGACAAGAGACCCAGTACTTC
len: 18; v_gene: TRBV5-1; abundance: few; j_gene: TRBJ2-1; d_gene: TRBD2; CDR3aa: CASSSLGEGSGNYNEQFF; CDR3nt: TGCGCCAGCAGCTCCCTGGGGGAGGGTAGCGGAAACTACAATGAGCAGTTCTTC
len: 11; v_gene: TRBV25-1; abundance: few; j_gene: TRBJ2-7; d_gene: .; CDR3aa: CASSEWAEQYF; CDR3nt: TGTGCCAGCAGTGAATGGGCCGAGCAGTACTTC
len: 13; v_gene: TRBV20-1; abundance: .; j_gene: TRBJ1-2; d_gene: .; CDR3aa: CSAPDRTKRGYTF; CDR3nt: TGCAGTGCCCCGGACAGAACCAAGAGGGGCTACACCTTC
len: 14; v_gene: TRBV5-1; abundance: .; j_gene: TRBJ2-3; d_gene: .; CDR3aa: CASSFWRDTDTQYF; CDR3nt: TGCGCCAGCAGCTTCTGGCGGGACACAGATACGCAGTATTTT
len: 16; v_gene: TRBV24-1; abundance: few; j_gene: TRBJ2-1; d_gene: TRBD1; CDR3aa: CATSDQTGLVYNEQFF; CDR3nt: TGTGCCACCAGTGATCAGACAGGGCTAGTCTACAATGAGCAGTTCTTC
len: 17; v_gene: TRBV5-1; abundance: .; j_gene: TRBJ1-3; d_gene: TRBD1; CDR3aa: CASSFRTGGESGNTIYF; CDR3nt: TGCGCCAGCAGCTTTAGGACAGGGGGAGAGTCTGGAAACACCATATATTTT
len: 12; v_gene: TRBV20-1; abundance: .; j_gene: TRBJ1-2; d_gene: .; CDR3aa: CSAEDGGAGYTF; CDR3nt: TGCAGTGCGGAGGATGGGGGGGCCGGCTACACCTTC
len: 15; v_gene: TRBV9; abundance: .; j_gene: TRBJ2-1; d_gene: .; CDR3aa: CASSDDLGTYNEQFF; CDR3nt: TGTGCCAGCAGCGACGATTTAGGAACCTACAATGAGCAGTTCTTC
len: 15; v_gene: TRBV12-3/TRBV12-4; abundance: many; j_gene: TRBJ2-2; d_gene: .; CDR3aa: CASSLGPGFRGELFF; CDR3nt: TGTGCCAGCAGTTTAGGCCCGGGGTTCCGGGGGGAGCTGTTTTTT
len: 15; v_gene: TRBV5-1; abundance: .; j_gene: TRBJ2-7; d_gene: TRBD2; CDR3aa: CASSLAGGEYGEQYF; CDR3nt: TGCGCCAGCAGCTTGGCGGGGGGTGAGTACGGCGAGCAGTACTTC
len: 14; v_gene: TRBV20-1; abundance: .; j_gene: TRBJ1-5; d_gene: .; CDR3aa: CSASPLRSNQPQHF; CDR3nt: TGCAGTGCTTCCCCACTCAGGAGCAATCAGCCCCAGCATTTT
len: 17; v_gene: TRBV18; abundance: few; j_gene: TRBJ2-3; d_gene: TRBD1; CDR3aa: CASSPLTRTGGTDTQYF; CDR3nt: TGTGCCAGCTCACCACTAACTAGGACAGGGGGCACAGATACGCAGTATTTT
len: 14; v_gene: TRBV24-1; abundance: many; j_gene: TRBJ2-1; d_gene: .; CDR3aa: CATSVGEIYNEQFF; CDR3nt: TGTGCCACCAGTGTAGGGGAGATTTACAATGAGCAGTTCTTC
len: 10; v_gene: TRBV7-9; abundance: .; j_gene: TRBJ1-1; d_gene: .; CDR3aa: CASQRIEAFF; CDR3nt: TGTGCCAGCCAGCGGATTGAAGCTTTCTTT
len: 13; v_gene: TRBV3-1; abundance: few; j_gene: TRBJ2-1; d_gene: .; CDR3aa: CASSQVLSTEQFF; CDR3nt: TGTGCCAGCAGCCAAGTATTGTCAACTGAGCAGTTCTTC
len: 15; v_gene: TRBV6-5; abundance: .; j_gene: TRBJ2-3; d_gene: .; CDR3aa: CASSYGLASTDTQYF; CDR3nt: TGTGCCAGCAGTTACGGTCTAGCTAGCACAGATACGCAGTATTTT
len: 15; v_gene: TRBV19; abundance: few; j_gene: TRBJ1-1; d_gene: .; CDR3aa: CASSIAGGLNTEAFF; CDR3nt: TGTGCCAGTAGTATAGCGGGGGGCCTGAACACTGAAGCTTTCTTT